Presented here are 20 T cell receptor beta chains from one specimen sequenced in a study of control samples from healthy donors and cancer patients. Data came from immunoSEQ multiplex PCR; TCRdb stores just in-frame clones and leaves some out. The sample holds tens of thousands of clones, around 89% seen once. The specimen was PBMCs. The receptors shown here come from a man between 60 and 75 years old with colorectal cancer.

The chain recombines TRBV7-2 with TRBJ2-3; no firm D call. The V end lost 2 bases, the J end lost 2 bases, and 11 bases lay between the germline ends. The germline CDR1 and CDR2 sequences are SGHTA and FQGNSA. This CDR3 has 15 amino acids. The CDR3 nucleotides read TGTGCCAGCAGCTTAAGTAGGCAGTTCACAGATACGCAGTATTTT. It translates to CASSLSRQFTDTQYF.

This clone occurred a few times. The chain is built from TRBV7-8 and TRBJ2-7, with a tentative D call TRBD1 (7 bases). The CDR3 sequence is 16 residues long. V was cut by 1 base and J by 5 bases, with 18 bases left in between. Per the germline V gene, CDR1 is SGHVS and CDR2 is FQNEAQ. The CDR3 here is CASSLGVGRGVDEQYF. The CDR3 nucleotides are TGTGCCAGCAGCTTAGGTGTGGGCAGGGGGGTCGACGAGCAGTACTTC. Filled out from reference TRBV7-8 and TRBJ2-7, the complete variable domain reads GAGVSQSPRYKVAKRGQDVALRCDPISGHVSLFWYQQALGQGPEFLTYFQNEAQLDKSGLPSDRFFAERPEGSVSTLKIQRTQQEDSAVYLCASSLGVGRGVDEQYFGPGTRLTVT.

This clone has only one observation. In DNA form, the CDR3 reads TGTGCCAGCAGCCCCGGGCCTGGGGCTGAAGCTTTCTTT. This encodes CASSPGPGAEAFF. The chain couples TRBV9 to TRBJ1-1; D not resolved. The length of the CDR3 is 13 residues. Between the trimmed V and J ends, which lost 4 bases and 6 bases, there was a span of 13 bases. Germline-derived CDR1 and CDR2 are SGDLS and YYNGEE.

This clone was picked up one time. The chain links TRBV9 to TRBJ2-7; tentative D call: TRBD2 (5 bases). The germline V gene encodes CDR1 SGDLS and CDR2 YYNGEE. Trimming removed 0 bases from V and 3 bases from J, with 16 bases in between. The CDR3 totals 16 residues. CDR3 DNA sequence: TGTGCCAGCAGCGTAGCGGCTACGGGGTACTACTACGAGCAGTACTTC. It is translated as CASSVAATGYYYEQYF.

The gene calls are TRBV21-1 and TRBJ1-5; no check of the table's D call, TRBD1, against the DNA was made. TRBV21-1 is described as a pseudogene. The CDR3 length is 15 residues. Here the CDR3 reads CASTLTGLNNQPQHF. Here the CDR3 DNA reads TGTGCCAGCACCTTGACAGGTTTAAACAATCAGCCCCAGCATTTT.

The J gene is TRBJ2-5, the V gene TRBV7-3; TRBD1 agrees at 11 bases. The junction had 6 bases not matched to a gene; V was cut back by 5 bases and J by 1 base. This CDR3 region has 16 residues. Looked up from germline, CDR1 is SGHTA and CDR2 is FQGTGA. CDR3 sequence reads: CASSPTGQGVQETQYF. The DNA for the CDR3 is TGTGCCAGCAGCCCCACGGGACAGGGGGTCCAAGAGACCCAGTACTTC. Variable domain in full (rest from reference TRBV7-3 and TRBJ2-5): GAGVSQTPSNKVTEKGKYVELRCDPISGHTALYWYRQSLGQGPEFLIYFQGTGAADDSGLPNDRFFAVRPEGSVSTLKIQRTERGDSAVYLCASSPTGQGVQETQYFGPGTRLLVL.

The rearrangement uses TRBV27 and TRBJ2-3; no clear D gene. V dropped 5 bases and J dropped 2 bases, with 11 bases sitting between them. Germline V lookup: CDR1 MNHEY, CDR2 SMNVEV (reference sequence). The CDR3 is 14 residues long. CDR3: CASSPWSHTDTQYF. CDR3 DNA sequence: TGTGCCAGCAGTCCTTGGTCTCACACAGATACGCAGTATTTT.

The chain employs TRBV9 and TRBJ2-5; 7 bases fit TRBD2. Trimming at V came to 4 bases and at J to 7 bases, leaving 10 bases not matched to a gene. Germline-derived CDR1 and CDR2 are SGDLS and YYNGEE. This CDR3 comprises 14 residues. Written as DNA, the CDR3 is TGTGCCAGCAGCCCACGAACGGGGGGTGGGACCCAGTACTTC. Amino acids: CASSPRTGGGTQYF.

This sequence joins TRBV7-2 and TRBJ2-2; possible D gene TRBD1, 5 bases. V dropped 1 base and J dropped 1 base, with 13 bases sitting between them. This CDR3 spans 17 amino acids. The germline V gene encodes CDR1 SGHTA and CDR2 FQGNSA. The CDR3 DNA reads as TGTGCCAGCAGCTTAGGTTTCGGACACTTGAACACCGGGGAGCTGTTTTTT. Amino acids: CASSLGFGHLNTGELFF.

The V call is TRBV6-5, the J call TRBJ2-4; 8 bases fit TRBD1. CDR1 is MNHEY, CDR2 SVGAGI, per germline. The CDR3 has 15 residues. V was clipped by 1 base and J by 3 bases; unmatched bases: 2. The CDR3 DNA sequence: TGTGCCAGCAGTTACTGGGGACAGGACAAAAACATTCAGTACTTC. This translates into CASSYWGQDKNIQYF.

The V call is TRBV19, the J call TRBJ1-2; TRBD1 aligns across 9 bases. Germline-derived CDR1 and CDR2 are LNHDA and SQIVND (reference sequence). V shed 10 bases and J 2 bases; nucleotides not matched to a gene: 8. The CDR3 length is 14 residues. The CDR3 sequence is CAIAPGTGNYGYTF. DNA for the CDR3: TGTGCCATAGCGCCCGGGACAGGGAACTATGGCTACACCTTC.

V is TRBV28 and J is TRBJ2-4, with D tentatively TRBD2 (7 bases). Trimming stripped 6 bases from V and 0 bases from J, with 18 bases between. This CDR3 contains 17 residues. Germline V CDR1 and CDR2: MDHEN, SYDVKM. The CDR3 sequence: CASSQAGAVLAKNIQYF. In DNA form, the CDR3 reads TGTGCCAGCAGCCAGGCGGGGGCGGTTTTAGCCAAAAACATTCAGTACTTC.

The chain uses TRBV28 and TRBJ2-3; D may be TRBD2 (6 bases). Germline loops: CDR1 MDHEN, CDR2 SYDVKM. This CDR3 spans 11 amino acids. The V and J ends lost 11 bases and 7 bases respectively, with 13 bases between them. The CDR3 here is CAAGLINTQYF. The CDR3, as DNA: TGTGCCGCGGGGTTAATCAATACGCAGTATTTT. The complete variable domain, with remaining parts taken from reference TRBV28 and TRBJ2-3, reads DVKVTQSSRYLVKRTGEKVFLECVQDMDHENMFWYRQDPGLGLRLIYFSYDVKMKEKGDIPEGYSVSREKKERFSLILESASTNQTSMYLCAAGLINTQYFGPGTRLTVL.

The chain is built from TRBV15 and TRBJ1-6, with D unclear. The V gene's germline CDR1 is LNHNV and CDR2 YYDKDF (reference sequence). CDR3 size: 12 residues. Trimming removed 5 bases from V and 6 bases from J, with 5 bases in between. CDR3 loop: CATSRLNSPLHF. CDR3 bases: TGTGCCACCAGCCGGCTTAATTCACCCCTCCACTTT. Filled out from reference TRBV15 and TRBJ1-6, the complete variable domain reads DAMVIQNPRYQVTQFGKPVTLSCSQTLNHNVMYWYQQKSSQAPKLLFHYYDKDFNNEADTPDNFQSRRPNTSFCFLDIRSPGLGDTAMYLCATSRLNSPLHFGNGTRLTVT.

This clone was detected only once. The rearrangement uses TRBV7-3 and TRBJ2-3, with 9 bases that match TRBD2. J was trimmed by 2 bases and V by 1 base; bases with no gene match: 1. CDR1 is SGHTA and CDR2 is FQGTGA in the germline V gene. The CDR3 length is 15 residues. Here the CDR3 reads CASSLSGGATDTQYF. CDR3 nucleotides: TGTGCCAGCAGCTTAAGCGGGGGGGCCACAGATACGCAGTATTTT.

The chain carries TRBV19 and TRBJ2-3; 7 bases fit TRBD2. V lost 4 bases, J lost 6 bases, and 4 bases stayed unmatched. This CDR3 has 13 amino acids. The V gene's germline CDR1 is LNHDA and CDR2 SQIVND (reference sequence). Written as DNA, the CDR3 is TGTGCCAGTAGTACCAGGGAGGGGGATACGCAGTATTTT. It translates to CASSTREGDTQYF.

The rearrangement joins TRBV30 to TRBJ2-2, with 7 nucleotides matching TRBD2. This CDR3 region has 12 residues. The germline V gene has CDR1 GTSNPN and CDR2 SVGIG (reference sequence). This CDR3 reads CAIRPGGGELFF. DNA of the CDR3: TGTGCTATCCGGCCGGGGGGAGGGGAGCTGTTTTTT.

The chain has TRBV24-1 and TRBJ2-5, with 7 bases identical to TRBD2. CDR1 KGHDR and CDR2 SFDVKD come from the germline V gene. V shed 3 bases, J shed 5 bases, and the junction held 5 bases outside the gene matches. The CDR3 consists of 14 residues. CDR3 region: CATSDVQRGETQYF. The CDR3 DNA reads as TGTGCCACCAGTGATGTGCAGCGGGGTGAGACCCAGTACTTC.

Here the CDR3 reads CASSLSSGADEQYF. DNA for the CDR3: TGTGCCAGCAGCTTGTCATCCGGGGCCGACGAGCAGTACTTC. The genes are TRBV5-6 and TRBJ2-7, with D perhaps given as TRBD1 or TRBD2 (5 bases each). The CDR3 consists of 14 residues. Looked up from germline, CDR1 is SGHDT and CDR2 is YYEEEE. V lost 1 base, J lost 5 bases, and 13 bases lay in between.

This rearrangement joins TRBV6-6 to TRBJ2-7; TRBD1 is a possible D gene (6 bases). Germline V gene lookup returns CDR1 MNHNY and CDR2 SVGAGI (reference sequence). Deletions cut 5 bases from V and 1 base from J, with 12 bases between. CDR3 length: 14 amino acids. The CDR3 DNA reads as TGTGCCAGCAGTACAGGAAGGGGGTCCTACGAGCAGTACTTC. Translating it yields CASSTGRGSYEQYF.